Listed here are 21 T cell receptor beta chains from one sample, sequenced in a study of CD8+ T cells in alopecia areata. cDNA prepared by RNA extraction and subsequent reverse transcription served as the template for sequencing. Using immunoSEQ multiplex PCR, the repertoire was profiled, and TCRdb retains in-frame clones only, with some absent. The sample includes around 120,000 clones, around 61% of them seen just once. Sample: CD4+ T cells sorted from blood. These receptors were collected from a human donor in good health.

The chain carries TRBV16 and TRBJ2-4; a possible D gene is TRBD1 (5 bases). The CDR3 is 15 residues long. V dropped 4 bases and J dropped 2 bases, with 12 bases sitting between them. The germline CDR1 and CDR2 sequences are KGHSY and FQNENV. The CDR3: CASSPTRVSKNIQYF. The CDR3 DNA reads TGTGCCAGCAGCCCTACCAGGGTCTCCAAAAACATTCAGTACTTC. Filled out from reference TRBV16 and TRBJ2-4, the complete variable domain reads GEEVAQTPKHLVRGEGQKAKLYCAPIKGHSYVFWYQQVLKNEFKFLISFQNENVFDETGMPKERFSAKCLPNSPCSLEIQATKLEDSAVYFCASSPTRVSKNIQYFGAGTRLSVL.

The CDR3: CASSPGQRATEAFF. The CDR3, as DNA: TGCGCCAGCAGTCCCGGTCAGAGGGCCACTGAAGCTTTCTTT. The V gene is TRBV4-1, the J gene TRBJ1-1; D ambiguous. Germline-derived CDR1 and CDR2 are MGHRA and YSYEKL. Trimming cost V 6 bases and J 4 bases, with 15 bases left between them. This CDR3 is 14 amino acids long.

The table lists this clone with a count of one. The chain recombines TRBV27 with TRBJ1-5, with 7 bases that match TRBD1. The J segment lost 2 bases and the V segment lost 1 base, leaving 8 bases of the junction unmatched. Germline V gene data show CDR1 as MNHEY and CDR2 as SMNVEV (reference sequence). The CDR3 contains 17 residues. The CDR3 DNA follows: TGTGCCAGCAGTTTATACCCTCCTCAGGGGGGCAATCAGCCCCAGCATTTT. This sequence encodes CASSLYPPQGGNQPQHF.

J is TRBJ2-6 and V is TRBV9, with TRBD1 identical over 11 bases. Germline CDR1 and CDR2: SGDLS and YYNGEE. V gave up 2 bases and J gave up 2 bases; unmatched junction bases: 6. This CDR3 region has 18 residues. CDR3 coding DNA: TGTGCCAGCAGCGTCCGGGACAGGGGGATTACTGGGGCCAACGTCCTGACTTTC. Protein: CASSVRDRGITGANVLTF.

This clone was observed a handful of times. The V and J genes are TRBV29-1 and TRBJ2-4; D is uncertain. In germline, CDR1 is SQVTM, CDR2 ANQGSEA. This CDR3 contains 13 residues. Trimming took 7 bases from V and 0 from J, leaving 10 bases between them. The CDR3 DNA is TGCAGCGCCTCGGATTTAGCCAAAAACATTCAGTACTTC. Protein: CSASDLAKNIQYF. The full variable domain, with the rest looked up from reference TRBV29-1 and TRBJ2-4, is SAVISQKPSRDICQRGTSLTIQCQVDSQVTMMFWYRQQPGQSLTLIATANQGSEATYESGFVIDKFPISRPNLTFSTLTVSNMSPEDSSIYLCSASDLAKNIQYFGAGTRLSVL.

This chain links TRBV19 with TRBJ1-5, with D unresolved. The CDR3 is made up of 12 amino acids. Germline CDR1 reads LNHDA; CDR2 reads SQIVND (reference sequence). Between the trimmed V and J ends, which lost 9 bases and 7 bases, there was a span of 13 bases. The DNA for the CDR3 is TGTGCCAGCCGGACCCTCGGGCAGCCCCAGCATTTT. This translates into CASRTLGQPQHF.

CDR3 nucleotide sequence: TGTGCCAGCGATCATGGGACTAGCGGGGGGGCCGCGGAGACCCAGTACTTC. Translated: CASDHGTSGGAAETQYF. V and J are TRBV7-9 and TRBJ2-5; TRBD2 matches at 16 bases. The CDR3 is 17 amino acids. CDR1 and CDR2 (germline): SEHNR, FQNEAQ (reference sequence). V lost 8 bases and J lost 5; bases outside the gene matches: 11.

This rearrangement joins TRBV5-1 to TRBJ2-7, with D perhaps TRBD1 or TRBD2 (5 bases each). The CDR3 sequence is 14 residues long. V was pared by 4 bases and J by 2 bases, with 13 bases between. Germline CDR1 SGHRS, CDR2 YFSETQ. Written as DNA, the CDR3 is TGCGCCAGCAGCCCCAGGGACGGAACCTACGAGCAGTACTTC. It codes for CASSPRDGTYEQYF. Complete variable domain (other parts from reference TRBV5-1 and TRBJ2-7): KAGVTQTPRYLIKTRGQQVTLSCSPISGHRSVSWYQQTPGQGLQFLFEYFSETQRNKGNFPGRFSGRQFSNSRSEMNVSTLELGDSALYLCASSPRDGTYEQYFGPGTRLTVT.

The gene calls are TRBV7-8 and TRBJ2-1; 8 bases align to TRBD1. Trimming took 7 bases from V and 3 from J; bases not matched to a gene: 2. CDR1 SGHVS and CDR2 FQNEAQ come from the germline V gene. The CDR3 runs to 13 residues. CDR3 nucleotide sequence: TGTGCCAGCAACGGACAGGGCTACAATGAGCAGTTCTTC. It specifies CASNGQGYNEQFF.

This clone was counted once. V usage is TRBV6-5 and J usage is TRBJ2-7, with TRBD1 identical over 7 bases. The germline CDR1 and CDR2 sequences are MNHEY and SVGAGI. The CDR3 covers 14 residues. The junction had 3 bases not matched to a gene; V was cut back by 2 bases and J by 2 bases. Here the CDR3 reads CASSYRDRTYEQYF. In nucleotides, the CDR3 is TGTGCCAGCAGTTACCGGGACAGAACCTACGAGCAGTACTTC.

The chain couples TRBV18 to TRBJ1-6; 8 bases are a match to TRBD1. The J segment lost 10 bases and the V segment lost 4 bases, leaving 6 bases of the junction unmatched. The germline CDR1 and CDR2 sequences are KGHSH and LQKENI. The CDR3 length is 14 residues. CDR3: CASSRDRKQSPLHF. The CDR3 nucleotides are TGTGCCAGCTCACGGGACAGGAAGCAATCACCCCTCCACTTT.

The chain combines TRBV29-1 with TRBJ2-3, with unresolved D. V gave up 4 bases and J gave up 4 bases, with 9 bases separating them. The CDR3 contains 12 residues. Germline CDR1 SQVTM, CDR2 ANQGSEA. CDR3 region: CSVVPSPDTQYF. In DNA form, the CDR3 reads TGCAGCGTTGTGCCCAGTCCAGATACGCAGTATTTT.

Worth noting for this clone: Other DNA sequences in this sample translate to the same CDR3. The chain uses TRBV25-1 and TRBJ1-1; D unclear. With 6 bases removed from V and 1 base from J, the gap between germline ends came to 6 bases. Germline values: CDR1 MGHDK, CDR2 SYGVNS. This CDR3 has 12 residues. The CDR3 DNA follows: TGTGCCAGCAGACTGGGGAACACTGAAGCTTTCTTT. Its translation is CASRLGNTEAFF.

The chain carries TRBV15 and TRBJ1-6, with D unresolved. From germline, CDR1 is LNHNV and CDR2 YYDKDF (reference sequence). V was clipped by 0 bases and J by 6 bases, with 3 bases between them. The CDR3 consists of 13 residues. The CDR3 sequence is CATSREANSPLHF. Written as DNA, the CDR3 is TGTGCCACCAGCAGAGAGGCTAATTCACCCCTCCACTTT. Supplemented by reference TRBV15 and TRBJ1-6, the full variable domain reads DAMVIQNPRYQVTQFGKPVTLSCSQTLNHNVMYWYQQKSSQAPKLLFHYYDKDFNNEADTPDNFQSRRPNTSFCFLDIRSPGLGDTAMYLCATSREANSPLHFGNGTRLTVT.

V is TRBV2 and J is TRBJ1-6, with D uncertain. This CDR3 has 14 residues. The V gene's germline CDR1 is SNHLY and CDR2 FYNNEI. V lost 7 bases, J lost 7 bases, and 14 bases lay in between. CDR3 sequence reads: CASTRDKGNSPLHF. CDR3 DNA sequence: TGTGCCAGCACCCGAGACAAGGGCAATTCACCCCTCCACTTT.

Only a few counts were recorded for this clone. The chain recombines TRBV14 with TRBJ2-4, with 8 bases aligning to TRBD1. CDR3 size: 14 residues. CDR1 is SGHDN and CDR2 is FVKESK in the germline V gene. V lost 5 bases to trimming and J lost 6 bases; unmatched junction nucleotides: 6. The CDR3 here is CASSAQGALNIQYF. The CDR3 bases are TGTGCCAGCAGCGCTCAGGGGGCATTAAACATTCAGTACTTC.

The chain recombines TRBV7-2 with TRBJ2-7; D gene unclear. CDR1 is SGHTA, CDR2 FQGNSA, per germline. The CDR3 spans 13 residues. Trimming left V 6 bases short and J 0 bases short, with 9 bases between. This chain's CDR3 is CASSYRVSYEQYF. The CDR3 bases are TGTGCCAGCAGTTACCGGGTCTCCTACGAGCAGTACTTC. Drawing the rest from reference TRBV7-2 and TRBJ2-7, the complete variable domain is GAGVSQSPSNKVTEKGKDVELRCDPISGHTALYWYRQSLGQGLEFLIYFQGNSAPDKSGLPSDRFSAERTGGSVSTLTIQRTQQEDSAVYLCASSYRVSYEQYFGPGTRLTVT.

This clone was found a few times. The rearrangement joins TRBV2 to TRBJ2-3; 8 bases align to TRBD1. The germline V gene encodes CDR1 SNHLY and CDR2 FYNNEI. V dropped 11 bases and J dropped 2; count of bases not matched to a gene: 6. The CDR3 is made up of 13 amino acids. The CDR3 DNA reads TGTGCCTCAAGGACAGGGTACACAGATACGCAGTATTTT. This translates into CASRTGYTDTQYF.

This clone was observed a handful of times. CDR3 nucleotide sequence: TGTGCCAGTAGTCCCTACAGTACTAGCACAGATACGCAGTATTTT. This gives the protein CASSPYSTSTDTQYF. This chain links TRBV19 with TRBJ2-3; D unclear. Trimming removed 5 bases at V and 0 bases at J, with 12 bases between. Germline CDR1 LNHDA, CDR2 SQIVND (reference sequence). The length of the CDR3 is 15 residues.

This clone has a handful of counts. The chain couples TRBV30 to TRBJ2-2; no firm D call. Germline loops: CDR1 GTSNPN, CDR2 SVGIG (reference sequence). The length of the CDR3 is 13 residues. Deletions cut 1 base from V and 7 bases from J, with 10 bases between. In nucleotides, the CDR3 is TGTGCCTGGAGTGACAGTATGAGCGGGGAGCTGTTTTTT. Translating gives CAWSDSMSGELFF.

The CDR3 DNA follows: TGTGCCTTCCACCGCCCCCTCTCTGGGGCCAACGTCCTGACTTTC. Translation gives CAFHRPLSGANVLTF. The V call is TRBV30, the J call TRBJ2-6; D gene ambiguous. Germline CDR1 GTSNPN, CDR2 SVGIG (reference sequence). CDR3 length: 15 residues. V was pared by 7 bases and J by 0 bases, with 13 bases between.